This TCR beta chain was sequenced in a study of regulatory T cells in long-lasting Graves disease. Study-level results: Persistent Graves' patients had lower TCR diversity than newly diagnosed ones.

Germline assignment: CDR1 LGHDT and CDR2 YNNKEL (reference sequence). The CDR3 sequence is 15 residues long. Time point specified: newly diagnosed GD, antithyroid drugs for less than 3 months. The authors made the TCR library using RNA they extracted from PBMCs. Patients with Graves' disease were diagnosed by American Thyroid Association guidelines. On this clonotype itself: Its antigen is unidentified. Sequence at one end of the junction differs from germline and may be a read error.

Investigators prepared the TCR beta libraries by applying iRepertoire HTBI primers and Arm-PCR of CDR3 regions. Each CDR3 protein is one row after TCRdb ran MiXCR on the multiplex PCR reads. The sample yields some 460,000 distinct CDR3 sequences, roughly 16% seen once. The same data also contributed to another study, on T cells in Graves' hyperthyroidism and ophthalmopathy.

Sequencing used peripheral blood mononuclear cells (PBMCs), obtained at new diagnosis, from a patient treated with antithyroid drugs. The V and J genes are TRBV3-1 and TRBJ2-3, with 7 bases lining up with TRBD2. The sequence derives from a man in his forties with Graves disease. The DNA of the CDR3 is TGTACCAGCAGCCAAGATATGAGGGAGGGAGATACGCAGTATTTT. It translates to CTSSQDMREGDTQYF.